Below, 14 T cell receptor beta chains from the same sample are listed, as sequenced in a study of vaccination and CD4 T cells after COVID-19. These TCRs' antigens remain unknown. Cultured CD4+ T cells had their DNA profiled by the Oncomine TCR Beta short-read assay. From the PCR reads, TCRdb called clonotypes with MiXCR, one entry per CDR3 protein. The data show about 8,900 distinct CDR3 sequences, with 64% seen just once and around 30% held by the top ten. Treatment denoted: 10-day PBMC culture with coronavirus spike peptide pools or control peptides (ViraFEST assay). Specimen: CD4+ T cells from blood, cultured in vitro. Receptors originate from a human donor who had recovered from COVID-19.

The CDR3 region is CAISESGGDPYEQYF. The CDR3 DNA reads as TGTGCCATCAGTGAGTCTGGAGGGGATCCCTACGAGCAGTACTTC. The genes are TRBV10-3 and TRBJ2-7; a possible D gene is TRBD2 (6 bases). There are 15 residues in the CDR3. The germline CDR1 and CDR2 sequences are ENHRY and SYGVKD. Trimming shortened V by 0 bases and J by 2 bases, and 11 bases separated the two germline ends.

The DNA of the CDR3 is TGTGCCAGCAGCTGGACTAGCGGGACCACAGATACGCAGTATTTT. Protein product: CASSWTSGTTDTQYF. V is TRBV6-1 and J is TRBJ2-3, with 12 bases matching TRBD2. CDR1 and CDR2 (germline): MNHNS, SASEGT. Germline trimming cut 6 bases from V and 2 bases from J; bases unmatched to any gene: 3. The CDR3 covers 15 residues.

The V gene is TRBV10-2, the J gene TRBJ2-5, with D possibly being TRBD1 (6 bases). The CDR3 loop spans 14 amino acids. Germline-derived CDR1 and CDR2 are WSHSY and SAAADI. V shed 8 bases and J shed 0 bases, with 13 bases lying between them. CDR3 DNA: TGCGCCAGCCCGGGACACAAAAACCAAGAGACCCAGTACTTC. Translating it yields CASPGHKNQETQYF.

The CDR3 loop reads CAWSGGHYGYTF. DNA for the CDR3: TGTGCCTGGAGTGGGGGGCACTATGGCTACACCTTC. This rearrangement joins TRBV30 to TRBJ1-2; weak D call: TRBD1 (6 bases). With 1 base removed from V and 3 bases from J, the gap between germline ends came to 6 bases. CDR1 is GTSNPN, CDR2 SVGIG, per germline (reference sequence). The CDR3 length is 12 residues.

This clonotype has just one count. The J gene is TRBJ2-3, the V gene TRBV7-9; maybe TRBD2 (6 bases). The CDR3 has 12 amino acids. Per germline, CDR1 SEHNR and CDR2 FQNEAQ (reference sequence). The V end lost 0 bases, the J end lost 8 bases, and 6 bases lay between the germline ends. The CDR3 region is CASSLAGGTQYF. The CDR3 DNA reads TGTGCCAGCAGCTTAGCGGGAGGTACGCAGTATTTT.

The V call is TRBV6-1, the J call TRBJ2-6; D perhaps matches TRBD1 (5 bases). V was shortened by 6 bases and J by 1 base, with 7 bases between the two germline ends. The V gene's germline CDR1 is MNHNS and CDR2 SASEGT. This CDR3 has 14 amino acids. The CDR3 DNA reads as TGTGCCAGCAGGAAGGGGTCTGGGGCCAACGTCCTGACTTTC. As protein: CASRKGSGANVLTF.

The chain is built from TRBV12-3 or TRBV12-4 and TRBJ2-7; D is perhaps TRBD2 (6 bases). V was shortened by 6 bases and J by 6 bases, with 15 bases between the two germline ends. The CDR3 is made up of 13 amino acids. In DNA, the CDR3 is TGTGCCAGCAGCCCCGGGGACTTCGGCGAGCAGTACTTC. Amino acids: CASSPGDFGEQYF.

This clonotype was recorded a few times. The chain uses TRBV19 and TRBJ1-2; TRBD1 matches at 8 bases. Germline values: CDR1 LNHDA, CDR2 SQIVND (reference sequence). The CDR3 extends over 13 amino acids. Unmatched junction bases numbered 8, after V lost 9 bases and J lost 5 bases. The CDR3 DNA reads TGTGCCAGCGCTACCGGGACAGGATATGGCTACACCTTC. Amino acid sequence: CASATGTGYGYTF. Full variable domain (remainder filled in from reference TRBV19 and TRBJ1-2): DGGITQSPKYLFRKEGQNVTLSCEQNLNHDAMYWYRQDPGQGLRLIYYSQIVNDFQKGDIAEGYSVSREKKESFPLTVTSAQKNPTAFYLCASATGTGYGYTFGSGTRLTVV.

This clonotype was picked up one time. The chain uses TRBV9 and TRBJ2-3; D gene uncertain. The CDR3 is 12 residues long. Germline V gene lookup returns CDR1 SGDLS and CDR2 YYNGEE. The V end was cut by 4 bases, the J end by 2 bases, with 5 bases between. The CDR3 sequence is CASSLTTDTQYF. The CDR3 region has the DNA TGTGCCAGCAGCCTAACCACAGATACGCAGTATTTT.

Concerning this clonotype itself: The junction and the germline gene differ at one end; a read error may be behind it. The chain recombines TRBV15 with TRBJ2-1; D is perhaps TRBD2 (5 bases). The V gene's germline CDR1 is LNHNV and CDR2 YYDKDF (reference sequence). The CDR3 covers 17 residues. CDR3 bases: TGTGCCACCAGCAGAGATCACGGACTCCTAACCTACAATGAGCAATTCTTC. Its translation is CATSRDHGLLTYNEQFF.

The genes are TRBV2 and TRBJ1-5; 7 nucleotides agree with TRBD1. Germline V lookup: CDR1 SNHLY, CDR2 FYNNEI. The V segment lost 2 bases and the J segment 0 bases; nucleotides outside the gene matches: 1. The CDR3 runs 15 residues. CDR3: CASSERGRSNQPQHF. CDR3 nucleotide sequence: TGTGCCAGCAGTGAAAGGGGGCGTAGCAATCAGCCCCAGCATTTT.

CDR3 amino acids: CSARDPVAGVWEQFF. The CDR3 DNA follows: TGCAGTGCTAGAGACCCCGTAGCGGGAGTATGGGAGCAGTTCTTC. This chain links TRBV20-1 with TRBJ2-1; 9 bases are a match to TRBD2. CDR3 length equals 15 residues. Germline values: CDR1 DFQATT, CDR2 SNEGSKA (reference sequence). V lost 0 bases, J lost 10 bases, and 10 bases stayed unmatched.

V usage is TRBV5-4 and J usage is TRBJ1-1; weak D call: TRBD1 (5 bases). CDR1 is SGHNT and CDR2 is YYREEE in the germline V gene (reference sequence). The CDR3 totals 14 residues. The germline V and J ends were trimmed by 5 bases and 1 base, with 12 bases remaining between them. For the CDR3, the DNA is TGTGCCAGCAGTTCTTTAGACAGGAACACTGAAGCTTTCTTT. Residues: CASSSLDRNTEAFF.

The genes are TRBV6-2 or TRBV6-3 and TRBJ2-7; TRBD1 matches at 9 bases. V trimming: 5 bases; J trimming: 11 bases; junction bases outside the gene matches: 7. This CDR3 has 12 amino acids. In germline, CDR1 is MNHEY, CDR2 SVGEGT. Written as DNA, the CDR3 is TGTGCCAGCAGTGCAACAGGGGGCTCGGAGTACTTC. Translating gives CASSATGGSEYF.